Detailed here is one T cell receptor (beta chain). No antigen is known for it. PCR involved 60 Vbeta and 13 Jbeta primers. In the original analysis: Later, 65 million to 90 million unique TCR beta chains were counted in an analysis, and about 10 million of them were shared. Profiling relied on immunoSEQ multiplex PCR, and the TCRdb table lists in-frame clones only, not all of them. V and J calls plus clone size are reproduced from that table; the DNA served to infer D and trimming. This sample's clone table lists some 89,000 clones. This CDR3 region has 11 residues. Per germline, CDR1 MNHEY and CDR2 SVGAGI. Trimming pared 6 bases from V and 9 bases from J, leaving 8 bases between. This entry comes from a study of cytomegalovirus exposure and HLA in healthy donors. These donors, healthy bone marrow donors, were studied. Study results and caveats: The authors confirmed in vitro that three CMV-associated chains were specific for CMV antigens. Cytomegalovirus-associated status was assigned to approximately 160 TCR beta chains.

The TCR comes from a woman aged 25-40 years in good health and CMV-seronegative. The source material was PBMCs. The genes are TRBV6-5 and TRBJ1-4, with no clear D. CDR3 region: CASRSQKKLFF. The CDR3 nucleotides read TGTGCCAGCAGGTCACAGAAAAAACTGTTTTTT.